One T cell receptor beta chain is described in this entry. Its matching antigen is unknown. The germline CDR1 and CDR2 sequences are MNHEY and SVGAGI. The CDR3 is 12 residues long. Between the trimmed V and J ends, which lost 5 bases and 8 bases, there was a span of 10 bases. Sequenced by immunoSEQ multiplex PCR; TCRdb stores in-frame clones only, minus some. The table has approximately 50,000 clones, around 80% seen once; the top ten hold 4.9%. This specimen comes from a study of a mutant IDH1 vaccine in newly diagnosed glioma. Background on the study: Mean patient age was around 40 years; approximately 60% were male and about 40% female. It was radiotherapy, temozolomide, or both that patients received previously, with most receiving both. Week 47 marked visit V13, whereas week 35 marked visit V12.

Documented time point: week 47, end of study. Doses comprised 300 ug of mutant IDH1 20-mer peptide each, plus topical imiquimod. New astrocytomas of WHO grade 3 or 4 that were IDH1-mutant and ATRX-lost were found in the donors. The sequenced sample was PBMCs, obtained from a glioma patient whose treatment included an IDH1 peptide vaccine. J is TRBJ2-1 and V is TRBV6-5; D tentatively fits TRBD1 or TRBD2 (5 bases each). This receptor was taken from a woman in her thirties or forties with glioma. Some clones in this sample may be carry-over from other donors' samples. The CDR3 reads CASSTRGDEQFF. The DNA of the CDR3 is TGTGCCAGCAGTACTAGAGGGGATGAGCAGTTCTTC.